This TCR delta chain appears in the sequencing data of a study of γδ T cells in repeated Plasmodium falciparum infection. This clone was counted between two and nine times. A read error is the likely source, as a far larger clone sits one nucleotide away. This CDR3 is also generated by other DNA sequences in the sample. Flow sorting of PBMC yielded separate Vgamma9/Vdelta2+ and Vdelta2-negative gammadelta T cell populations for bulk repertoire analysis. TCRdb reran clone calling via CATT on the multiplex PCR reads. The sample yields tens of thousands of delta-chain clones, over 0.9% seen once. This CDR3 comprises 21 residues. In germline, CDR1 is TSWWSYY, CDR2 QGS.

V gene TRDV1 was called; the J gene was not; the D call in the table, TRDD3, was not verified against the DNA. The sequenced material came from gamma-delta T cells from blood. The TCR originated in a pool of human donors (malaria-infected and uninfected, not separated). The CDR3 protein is CALGEQPCTGGYGGDTDKLIF. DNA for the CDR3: TGTGCTCTTGGGGAACAGCCCTGTACTGGGGGATACGGGGGGGACACCGATAAACTCATCTTC.